A selection of T cell receptor beta chains follows, all from one sample in a study of metastatic and nonmetastatic thyroid tumors. TCRdb reassembled clones from the PCR reads with MiXCR. The sample yields over 70,000 clones, less than 20% seen once. The material sequenced was blood. All receptors come from a female donor with papillary thyroid cancer or a benign thyroid nodule (not recorded which). Some clones in this sample may be carry-over from other donors' samples. Both conserved end residues are part of each CDR3. Each record gives: J gene, clone size, D gene, V gene, CDR3 DNA, CDR3 protein. The D gene is left open where the match is weak. Only some rows state a clone size, as once, few, many or a class for expanded clones.

j_call: TRBJ2-5
clone_size: many
d_call: TRBD1
v_call: TRBV29-1
cdr3_nt: TGCAGCGTTGATTTGCTGGTGACAGGGCTAGAGACCCAGTACTTC
cdr3_aa: CSVDLLVTGLETQYF

j_call: TRBJ2-5
clone_size: NA
d_call: NA
v_call: TRBV5-6
cdr3_nt: TGTGCCAGCAGCTTGGGTGGAGGTTCCCCCCTAGAGACCCAGTACTTC
cdr3_aa: CASSLGGGSPLETQYF

j_call: TRBJ2-1
clone_size: few
d_call: TRBD2
v_call: TRBV6-2/TRBV6-3
cdr3_nt: TGTGCCAGCAGTTACTCGAAACCTGGGGCGGGAGGTGGAGATGAGCAGTTCTTC
cdr3_aa: CASSYSKPGAGGGDEQFF

j_call: TRBJ2-2
clone_size: once
d_call: NA
v_call: TRBV5-1
cdr3_nt: TGCGCCAGCAGCTTGACCTGGAATTCGAACACCGGGCAGCTGTTTTTT
cdr3_aa: CASSLTWNSNTGQLFF

j_call: TRBJ2-1
clone_size: many
d_call: NA
v_call: TRBV12-3/TRBV12-4
cdr3_nt: TGTGCCAGCAGTCAATTCTTTTACCTACAGGGGGGGGATGAGCAGTTCTTC
cdr3_aa: CASSQFFYLQGGDEQFF

j_call: TRBJ2-3
clone_size: NA
d_call: TRBD1
v_call: TRBV5-1
cdr3_nt: TGCGCCAGCAGCTTCGGACAGGGCGCGACATTTGATACGCAGTATTTT
cdr3_aa: CASSFGQGATFDTQYF

j_call: TRBJ1-3
clone_size: NA
d_call: NA
v_call: TRBV20-1
cdr3_nt: TGCAGTGCTAGTTATGGGGGAAACACCATATATTTT
cdr3_aa: CSASYGGNTIYF

j_call: TRBJ2-7
clone_size: few
d_call: NA
v_call: TRBV25-1
cdr3_nt: TGTGCCAGCAGTCACAGGTTATCCTACGAGCAGTACTTC
cdr3_aa: CASSHRLSYEQYF

j_call: TRBJ1-4
clone_size: many
d_call: NA
v_call: TRBV20-1
cdr3_nt: TGCAGTGCCCCCTGGCTAGAAGGCGAAAAACTGTTTTTT
cdr3_aa: CSAPWLEGEKLFF

j_call: TRBJ2-7
clone_size: many
d_call: NA
v_call: TRBV28
cdr3_nt: TGTGCCAGCGCCCGCATCGGGACAAGCTACGAGCAGTACTTC
cdr3_aa: CASARIGTSYEQYF

j_call: TRBJ2-2
clone_size: many
d_call: NA
v_call: TRBV18
cdr3_nt: TGTGCCAGCTCACGACGAACTTTGGCGCAGGCCGGGGAGCTGTTTTTT
cdr3_aa: CASSRRTLAQAGELFF

j_call: TRBJ2-1
clone_size: many
d_call: TRBD1
v_call: TRBV10-3
cdr3_nt: TGTGCCATCAGTGACTCCGGGACAGGGGGGAACAATGAGCAGTTCTTC
cdr3_aa: CAISDSGTGGNNEQFF

j_call: TRBJ2-2
clone_size: many
d_call: TRBD1
v_call: TRBV24-1
cdr3_nt: TGTGCCACCAGTGATTTGGACAGGGACACCGGGGAGCTGTTTTTT
cdr3_aa: CATSDLDRDTGELFF

j_call: TRBJ2-2
clone_size: many
d_call: TRBD1
v_call: TRBV7-3
cdr3_nt: TGTGCCAGTAGACAGGGGGCTTCGACCGGGGAGCTGTTTTTT
cdr3_aa: CASRQGASTGELFF

j_call: TRBJ1-1
clone_size: NA
d_call: NA
v_call: TRBV10-2
cdr3_nt: TGCGCCAGCAGTGGGGCAGGGGCCAACCTGAACACTGAAGCTTTCTTT
cdr3_aa: CASSGAGANLNTEAFF

j_call: TRBJ1-4
clone_size: few
d_call: TRBD1
v_call: TRBV28
cdr3_nt: TGTGCCAGCAGCAGGGGGGGGAAGAATGAAAAACTGTTTTTT
cdr3_aa: CASSRGGKNEKLFF

j_call: TRBJ2-2
clone_size: NA
d_call: NA
v_call: TRBV20-1
cdr3_nt: TGCAGTGACCACCGCAGGGGGGGACGTCCGGGGGAGCTGTTTTTT
cdr3_aa: CSDHRRGGRPGELFF

j_call: TRBJ2-1
clone_size: many
d_call: TRBD1
v_call: TRBV28
cdr3_nt: TGTGCCAGCAGTCCTGACAGGGGTGCTAACAATGAGCAGTTCTTC
cdr3_aa: CASSPDRGANNEQFF

j_call: TRBJ2-2
clone_size: many
d_call: TRBD2
v_call: TRBV9
cdr3_nt: TGTGCCAGCAGCGCTAGGGGAACTAGCGGCCCCCAAAACACCGGGGAGCTGTTTTTT
cdr3_aa: CASSARGTSGPQNTGELFF

j_call: TRBJ2-4
clone_size: many
d_call: NA
v_call: TRBV27
cdr3_nt: TGTGCCAGCAGTTTTACTCTATTGCCAGTAGCCAAAAACATTCAGTACTTC
cdr3_aa: CASSFTLLPVAKNIQYF

j_call: TRBJ2-7
clone_size: many
d_call: TRBD2
v_call: TRBV5-1
cdr3_nt: TGCGCCAGCAGCTTGACTAGCGGGGACTCCTACGAGCAGTACTTC
cdr3_aa: CASSLTSGDSYEQYF

j_call: TRBJ2-7
clone_size: few
d_call: NA
v_call: TRBV2
cdr3_nt: TGTGCCAGCAGTGAAGTTCTGCGCCCTTACGAGCAGTACTTC
cdr3_aa: CASSEVLRPYEQYF

j_call: TRBJ1-4
clone_size: few
d_call: TRBD1
v_call: TRBV6-1
cdr3_nt: TGTGCCAGCAGTGGGGACAGCTCTAATGAAAAACTGTTTTTT
cdr3_aa: CASSGDSSNEKLFF

j_call: TRBJ1-2
clone_size: NA
d_call: NA
v_call: TRBV11-2
cdr3_nt: TGTGCCAGCAGCTCTGCCATAGACAGATGCTATGTCTACACCTTC
cdr3_aa: CASSSAIDRCYVYTF

j_call: TRBJ2-3
clone_size: many
d_call: NA
v_call: TRBV7-7
cdr3_nt: TGTGCTAGCAGCTTAGCGCGGGGAGATACGCAGTATTTT
cdr3_aa: CASSLARGDTQYF

j_call: TRBJ1-2
clone_size: many
d_call: TRBD1
v_call: TRBV6-1
cdr3_nt: TGTGCCAGCAGTGCTTCGCTCCGGGACAGGGTTAATGGCTACACCTTC
cdr3_aa: CASSASLRDRVNGYTF

j_call: TRBJ1-2
clone_size: NA
d_call: NA
v_call: TRBV4-3
cdr3_nt: TGCGCCAGCAGCCAAGATAAGGCGAGGGGGGCAGGAGGCTACACCTTC
cdr3_aa: CASSQDKARGAGGYTF

j_call: TRBJ1-1
clone_size: many
d_call: NA
v_call: TRBV10-1
cdr3_nt: TGCGCCAGCATGCGGGATGTAGGGAACACTGAAGCTTTCTTT
cdr3_aa: CASMRDVGNTEAFF

j_call: TRBJ2-1
clone_size: NA
d_call: NA
v_call: TRBV4-1
cdr3_nt: TGCGCCAGCAGCCAACTTAATATGGTTTCCTACAATGAGCAGTTCTTC
cdr3_aa: CASSQLNMVSYNEQFF

j_call: TRBJ1-4
clone_size: many
d_call: NA
v_call: TRBV7-8
cdr3_nt: TGTGCCAGCAGCTTCTCCGGGGGCAGGGGTGAAAAACTGTTTTTT
cdr3_aa: CASSFSGGRGEKLFF

j_call: TRBJ1-5
clone_size: NA
d_call: NA
v_call: TRBV6-1
cdr3_nt: TGTGCCAGCAGCGAAAACGTAGGGACTATCGATCAGCCCCAGCATTTT
cdr3_aa: CASSENVGTIDQPQHF

j_call: TRBJ2-2
clone_size: many
d_call: TRBD2
v_call: TRBV10-1
cdr3_nt: TGCGCCAGCAGCGCAGCGGGAGGGCCGTTAGCCGGGGAGCTGTTTTTT
cdr3_aa: CASSAAGGPLAGELFF

j_call: TRBJ2-5
clone_size: many
d_call: NA
v_call: TRBV6-1
cdr3_nt: TGTGCCAGCAGTCGAGACCCGAAAGAGACCCAGTACTTC
cdr3_aa: CASSRDPKETQYF

j_call: TRBJ2-7
clone_size: many
d_call: NA
v_call: TRBV6-2/TRBV6-3
cdr3_nt: TGTGCCAGCAGTTACTTTGGGTCCTTCTCCTACGAGCAGTACTTC
cdr3_aa: CASSYFGSFSYEQYF

j_call: TRBJ2-5
clone_size: NA
d_call: NA
v_call: TRBV19
cdr3_nt: TGTGCCAGTAGTTTTCAACAGGGAGAGACCCAGTACTTC
cdr3_aa: CASSFQQGETQYF

j_call: TRBJ1-1
clone_size: few
d_call: NA
v_call: TRBV12-3/TRBV12-4
cdr3_nt: TGTCCCAGCAGTCGGTCCATCTCTGAAGCTTTCTTT
cdr3_aa: CPSSRSISEAFF

j_call: TRBJ1-1
clone_size: many
d_call: TRBD1
v_call: TRBV4-1
cdr3_nt: TGCGCCAGCAGCCCGGGACAGGGGCGAACTGAAGCTTTCTTT
cdr3_aa: CASSPGQGRTEAFF

j_call: TRBJ2-7
clone_size: few
d_call: TRBD1
v_call: TRBV19
cdr3_nt: TGTGCCAGTACGACTGGGACAGGGAATTCCTACGAGCAGTACTTC
cdr3_aa: CASTTGTGNSYEQYF

j_call: TRBJ2-7
clone_size: NA
d_call: TRBD1
v_call: TRBV11-1
cdr3_nt: TGTGCCAGCAGCTTCCTCAACCCTCCTTCAGGGGGCGGCTCCTACGAGCAGTACTTC
cdr3_aa: CASSFLNPPSGGGSYEQYF